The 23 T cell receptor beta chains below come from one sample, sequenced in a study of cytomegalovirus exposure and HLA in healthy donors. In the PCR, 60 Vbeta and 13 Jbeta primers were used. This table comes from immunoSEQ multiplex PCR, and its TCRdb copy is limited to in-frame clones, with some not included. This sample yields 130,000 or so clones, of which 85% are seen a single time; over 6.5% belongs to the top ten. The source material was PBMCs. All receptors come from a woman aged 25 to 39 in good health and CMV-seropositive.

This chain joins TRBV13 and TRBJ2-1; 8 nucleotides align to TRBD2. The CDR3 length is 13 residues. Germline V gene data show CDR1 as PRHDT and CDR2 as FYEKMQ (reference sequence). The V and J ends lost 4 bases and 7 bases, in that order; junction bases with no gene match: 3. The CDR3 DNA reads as TGTGCCAGCAGCTCCCGGGGGGGAAATGAGCAGTTCTTC. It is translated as CASSSRGGNEQFF.

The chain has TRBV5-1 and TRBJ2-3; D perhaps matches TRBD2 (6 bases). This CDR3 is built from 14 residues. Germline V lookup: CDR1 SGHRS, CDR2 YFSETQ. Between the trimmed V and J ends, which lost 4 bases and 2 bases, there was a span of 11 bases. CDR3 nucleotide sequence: TGCGCCAGCAGCCCGGGACTCCTCACAGATACGCAGTATTTT. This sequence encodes CASSPGLLTDTQYF.

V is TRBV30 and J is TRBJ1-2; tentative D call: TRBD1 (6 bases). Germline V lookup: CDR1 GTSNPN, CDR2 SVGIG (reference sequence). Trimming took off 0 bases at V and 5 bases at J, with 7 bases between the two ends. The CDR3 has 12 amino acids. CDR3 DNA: TGTGCCTGGAGTGTTGGACAGTATGGCTACACCTTC. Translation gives CAWSVGQYGYTF.

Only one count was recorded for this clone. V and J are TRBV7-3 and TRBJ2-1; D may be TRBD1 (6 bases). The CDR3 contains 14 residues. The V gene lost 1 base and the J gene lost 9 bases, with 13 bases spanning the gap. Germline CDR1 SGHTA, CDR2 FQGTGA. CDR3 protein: CASSLMGQDTEQFF. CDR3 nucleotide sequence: TGTGCCAGCAGCTTAATGGGACAAGATACTGAGCAGTTCTTC.

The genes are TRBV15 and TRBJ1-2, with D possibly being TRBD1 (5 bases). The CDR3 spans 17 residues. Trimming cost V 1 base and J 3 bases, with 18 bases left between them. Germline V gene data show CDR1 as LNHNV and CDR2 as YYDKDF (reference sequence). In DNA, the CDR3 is TGTGCCACCAGCAGAGGCCTAGGGGAGGGGTGGGACTATGGCTACACCTTC. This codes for CATSRGLGEGWDYGYTF.

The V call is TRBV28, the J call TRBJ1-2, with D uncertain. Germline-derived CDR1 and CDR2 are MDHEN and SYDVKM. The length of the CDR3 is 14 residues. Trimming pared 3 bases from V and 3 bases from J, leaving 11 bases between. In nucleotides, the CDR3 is TGTGCCAGCAGTTTCCCCGGGGTCTACTATGGCTACACCTTC. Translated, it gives CASSFPGVYYGYTF.

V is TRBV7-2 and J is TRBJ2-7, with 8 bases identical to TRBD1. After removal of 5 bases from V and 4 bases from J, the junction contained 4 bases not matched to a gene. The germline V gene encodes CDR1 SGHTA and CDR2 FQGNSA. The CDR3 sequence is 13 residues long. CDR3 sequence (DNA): TGTGCCAGCAGCCCCCGACAGGGGTACGAGCAGTACTTC. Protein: CASSPRQGYEQYF.

The CDR3, as DNA: TGTGCCAGCAGCTTTGGAGGCAGAATGAACACTGAAGCTTTCTTT. Its translation is CASSFGGRMNTEAFF. The genes are TRBV7-8 and TRBJ1-1; D uncertain. The CDR3 consists of 15 residues. Germline V gives CDR1 SGHVS, CDR2 FQNEAQ. The V end was cut by 3 bases, the J end by 0 bases, with 11 bases between.

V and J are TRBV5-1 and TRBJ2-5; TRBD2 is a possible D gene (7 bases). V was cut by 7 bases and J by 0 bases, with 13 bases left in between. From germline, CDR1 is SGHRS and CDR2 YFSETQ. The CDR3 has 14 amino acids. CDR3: CASAGAGYQETQYF. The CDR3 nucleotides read TGCGCCAGCGCGGGGGCCGGGTACCAAGAGACCCAGTACTTC.

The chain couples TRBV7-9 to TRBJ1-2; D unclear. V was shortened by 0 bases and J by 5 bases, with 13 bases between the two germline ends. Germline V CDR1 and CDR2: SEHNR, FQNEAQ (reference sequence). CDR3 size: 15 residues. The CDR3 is CASSLAVGEIYGYTF. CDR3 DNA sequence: TGTGCCAGCAGCTTAGCGGTTGGGGAGATTTATGGCTACACCTTC.

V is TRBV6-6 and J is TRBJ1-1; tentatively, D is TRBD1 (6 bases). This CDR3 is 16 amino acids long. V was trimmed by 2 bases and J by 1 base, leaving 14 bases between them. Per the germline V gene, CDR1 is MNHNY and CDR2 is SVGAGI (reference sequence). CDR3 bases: TGTGCCAGCAGTTACCCGAAACCGACAGGGAACACTGAAGCTTTCTTT. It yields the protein CASSYPKPTGNTEAFF.

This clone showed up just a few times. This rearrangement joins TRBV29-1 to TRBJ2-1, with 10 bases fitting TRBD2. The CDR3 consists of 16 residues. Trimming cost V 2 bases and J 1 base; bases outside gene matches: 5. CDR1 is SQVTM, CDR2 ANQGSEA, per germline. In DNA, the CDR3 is TGCAGCGTTGAAAAAGGGACTAGCGCGTCCTACAATGAGCAGTTCTTC. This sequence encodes CSVEKGTSASYNEQFF.

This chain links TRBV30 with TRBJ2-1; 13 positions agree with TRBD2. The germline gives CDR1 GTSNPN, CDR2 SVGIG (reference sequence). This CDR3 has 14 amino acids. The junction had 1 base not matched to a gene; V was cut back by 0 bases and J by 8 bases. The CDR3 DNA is TGTGCCTGGAGTGTACTAGCGGGGGGGCATGAGCAGTTCTTC. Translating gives CAWSVLAGGHEQFF.

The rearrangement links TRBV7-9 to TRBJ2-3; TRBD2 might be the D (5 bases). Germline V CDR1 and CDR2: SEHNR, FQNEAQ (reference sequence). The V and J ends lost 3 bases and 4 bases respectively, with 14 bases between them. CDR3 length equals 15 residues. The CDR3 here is CASSLEAAGADTQYF. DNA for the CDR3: TGTGCCAGCAGCTTGGAGGCGGCTGGGGCAGATACGCAGTATTTT. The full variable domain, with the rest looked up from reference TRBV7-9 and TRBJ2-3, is DTGVSQNPRHKITKRGQNVTFRCDPISEHNRLYWYRQTLGQGPEFLTYFQNEAQLEKSRLLSDRFSAERPKGSFSTLEIQRTEQGDSAMYLCASSLEAAGADTQYFGPGTRLTVL.

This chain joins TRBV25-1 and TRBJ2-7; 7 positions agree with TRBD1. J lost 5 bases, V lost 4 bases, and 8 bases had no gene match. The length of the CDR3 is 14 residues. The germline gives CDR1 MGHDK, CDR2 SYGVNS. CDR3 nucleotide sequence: TGTGCCAGCAGTGCTACGGGACAGTTCAACGAGCAGTACTTC. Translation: CASSATGQFNEQYF.

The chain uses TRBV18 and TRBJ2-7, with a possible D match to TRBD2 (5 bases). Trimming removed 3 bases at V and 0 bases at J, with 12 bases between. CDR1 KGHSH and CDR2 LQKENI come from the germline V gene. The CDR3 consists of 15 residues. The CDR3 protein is CASSPSADSSYEQYF. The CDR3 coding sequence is TGTGCCAGCTCACCGTCAGCGGATAGCTCCTACGAGCAGTACTTC.

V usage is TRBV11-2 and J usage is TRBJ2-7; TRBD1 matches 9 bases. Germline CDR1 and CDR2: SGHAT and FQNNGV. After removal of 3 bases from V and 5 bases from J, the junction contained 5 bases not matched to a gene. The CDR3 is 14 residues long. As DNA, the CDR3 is TGTGCCAGCAGCTTCAACAGGGGGCTTGACGAGCAGTACTTC. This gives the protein CASSFNRGLDEQYF.

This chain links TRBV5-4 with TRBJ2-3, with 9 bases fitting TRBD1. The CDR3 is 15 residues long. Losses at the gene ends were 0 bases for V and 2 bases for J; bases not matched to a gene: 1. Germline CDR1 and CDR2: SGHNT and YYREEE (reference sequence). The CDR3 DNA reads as TGTGCCAGCAGCTTGGACAGGGGGCACACAGATACGCAGTATTTT. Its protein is CASSLDRGHTDTQYF.

This CDR3 reads CASSLFGTALMNTEAFF. The DNA for the CDR3 is TGTGCCAGCAGTCTATTCGGGACAGCCCTCATGAACACTGAAGCTTTCTTT. The chain is built from TRBV2 and TRBJ1-1; TRBD1 matches 7 bases. V trimming: 5 bases; J trimming: 0 bases; junction bases outside the gene matches: 12. CDR1 and CDR2 from the germline V gene are SNHLY and FYNNEI. The CDR3 runs 17 residues.

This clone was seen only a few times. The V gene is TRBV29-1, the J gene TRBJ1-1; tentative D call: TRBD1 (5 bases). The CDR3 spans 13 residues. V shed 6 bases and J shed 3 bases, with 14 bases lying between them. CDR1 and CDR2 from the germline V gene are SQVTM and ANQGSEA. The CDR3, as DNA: TGCAGCGTGGGATCCGGGGGGGACACTGAAGCTTTCTTT. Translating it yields CSVGSGGDTEAFF.

In DNA form, the CDR3 reads TGTGCCAGCAGTCTAGCGGGGTTGACTAATGAAAAACTGTTTTTT. As protein: CASSLAGLTNEKLFF. The gene calls are TRBV7-8 and TRBJ1-4, with unresolved D. Trimming cost V 6 bases and J 2 bases, with 13 bases left between them. The CDR3 spans 15 residues. Germline V gene data show CDR1 as SGHVS and CDR2 as FQNEAQ. The full variable domain, rest sourced from reference TRBV7-8 and TRBJ1-4, is GAGVSQSPRYKVAKRGQDVALRCDPISGHVSLFWYQQALGQGPEFLTYFQNEAQLDKSGLPSDRFFAERPEGSVSTLKIQRTQQEDSAVYLCASSLAGLTNEKLFFGSGTQLSVL.

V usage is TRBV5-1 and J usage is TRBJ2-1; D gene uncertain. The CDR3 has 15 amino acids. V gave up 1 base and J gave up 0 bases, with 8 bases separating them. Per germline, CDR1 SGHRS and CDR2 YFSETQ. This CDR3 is CASSLTPSSYNEQFF. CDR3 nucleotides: TGCGCCAGCAGCTTGACGCCTAGCTCCTACAATGAGCAGTTCTTC. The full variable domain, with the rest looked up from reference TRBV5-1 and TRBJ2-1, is KAGVTQTPRYLIKTRGQQVTLSCSPISGHRSVSWYQQTPGQGLQFLFEYFSETQRNKGNFPGRFSGRQFSNSRSEMNVSTLELGDSALYLCASSLTPSSYNEQFFGPGTRLTVL.

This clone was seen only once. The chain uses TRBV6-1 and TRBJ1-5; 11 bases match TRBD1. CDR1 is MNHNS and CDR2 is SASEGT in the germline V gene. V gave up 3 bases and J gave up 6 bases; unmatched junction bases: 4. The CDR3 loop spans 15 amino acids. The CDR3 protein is CASSDGTGGTQPQHF. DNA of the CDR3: TGTGCCAGCAGTGATGGGACAGGGGGAACTCAGCCCCAGCATTTT.